This T cell receptor (beta chain) was sequenced during a study of T cells in Graves' hyperthyroidism and ophthalmopathy. Using RNA transcripts as the source, TCR beta CDR3 regions were amplified. An initial round of RT-PCR targeting the TCR CDR3 relied on the HTBI primer set. TCRdb reanalysed the multiplex PCR reads using MiXCR and keeps one entry per CDR3 protein. The sample shows under 350,000 distinct CDR3 sequences, roughly 18% of them seen only once. Study outcomes and limitations: Also found in blood were most expanded thyroid clonotypes above 0.001. Model output signaled ophthalmopathy a median approximately 6 months ahead of onset.

This clonotype was counted at least ten times. No antigen is known for it. The origin of this receptor is a woman between 50 and 59 years old with Graves' hyperthyroidism. Input material: blood.

The CDR3 reads CSALVGNGETQYF. CDR3 in DNA: TGCAGTGCTTTGGTAGGGAACGGAGAGACCCAGTACTTC. This rearrangement joins TRBV20-1 to TRBJ2-5; D gene uncertain. The CDR3 has 13 residues. Trimming took 5 bases from V and 4 from J, leaving 14 bases between them. The germline gives CDR1 DFQATT, CDR2 SNEGSKA (reference sequence).